This TCR beta chain was found in a study of blood T cell repertoires in COVID-19. Study-wide context: T cells, B-cell-depleted T cells, or PBMCs supplied cDNA or gDNA.

CDR3 length: 20 residues. CDR1 MNHNY and CDR2 SVGAGI come from the germline V gene (reference sequence). J gave up 6 bases and V 6 bases, and 24 bases lay outside the gene matches. Repertoires were generated with immunoSEQ multiplex PCR, while TCRdb's copy carries only in-frame clones and drops some. The sample has over 80,000 clones; around 87% are singletons. The TCR sequence derives from a human donor in a cohort sampled during active COVID-19. Sequencing input: peripheral blood. The J gene is TRBJ2-1, the V gene TRBV6-6; 9 bases are shared with TRBD1. DNA for the CDR3: TGTGCCAGCAGCCTCGCATACAGGGGGCTACCCCTAGCGGATTTCAATGAGCAGTTCTTC. Translated, it gives CASSLAYRGLPLADFNEQFF.